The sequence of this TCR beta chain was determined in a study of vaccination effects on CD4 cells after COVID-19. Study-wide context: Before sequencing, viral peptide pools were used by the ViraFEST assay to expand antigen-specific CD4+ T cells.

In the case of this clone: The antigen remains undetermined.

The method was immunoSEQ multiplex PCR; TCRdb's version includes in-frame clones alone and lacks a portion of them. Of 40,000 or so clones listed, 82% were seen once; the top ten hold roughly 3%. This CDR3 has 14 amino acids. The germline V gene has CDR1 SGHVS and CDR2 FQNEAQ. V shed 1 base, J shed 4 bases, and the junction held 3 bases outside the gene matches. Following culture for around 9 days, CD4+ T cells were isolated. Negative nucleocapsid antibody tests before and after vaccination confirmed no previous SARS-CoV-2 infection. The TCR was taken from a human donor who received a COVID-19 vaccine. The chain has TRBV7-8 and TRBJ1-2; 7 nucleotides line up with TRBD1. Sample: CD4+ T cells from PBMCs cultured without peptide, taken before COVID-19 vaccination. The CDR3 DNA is TGTGCCAGCAGCTTAGAGACAGGGACCTATGGCTACACCTTC. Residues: CASSLETGTYGYTF.